The 11 T cell receptor beta chains presented below share a single source sample, sequenced in a study of human T cells and chemical hapten exposure. Unfractionated whole blood served as the source for total RNA extraction. The library attached unique molecular identifiers to individual cDNA molecules. TCRdb fed the reads into MiXCR, producing one record per CDR3 protein. The data contain around 120,000 distinct CDR3 sequences, 8% to 9.5% of them singletons. The sample comprised whole blood. These receptors all stem from a human donor in good health. Some clones in this sample may be carry-over from other donors' samples.

This clonotype was counted between two and nine times. The chain employs TRBV20-1 and TRBJ2-3, with 14 positions matching TRBD2. The ends lost 3 bases at V and 0 bases at J; junction bases unmatched: 5. The length of the CDR3 is 17 residues. CDR1 is DFQATT and CDR2 is SNEGSKA in the germline V gene (reference sequence). The CDR3 reads CSARRTSGRQSTDTQYF. The CDR3 region has the DNA TGCAGTGCTAGGCGGACTAGCGGGAGGCAGAGCACAGATACGCAGTATTTT.

CDR3 DNA sequence: TGTGCCAGCAGCTTAGCGAACAGGGGAGTGGAGACCCAGTACTTC. Translating it yields CASSLANRGVETQYF. The chain links TRBV7-8 to TRBJ2-5; TRBD1 matches at 7 bases. Germline V lookup: CDR1 SGHVS, CDR2 FQNEAQ. The CDR3 totals 15 residues. V dropped 0 bases and J dropped 5; count of bases not matched to a gene: 6.

About this clonotype itself: An end of the junction does not agree with germline; a read error may underlie this. This chain uses TRBV6-1 with TRBJ1-2; no definite D call. The CDR3 is 18 residues long. In germline, CDR1 is MNHNS, CDR2 SASEGT. CDR3 in DNA: TGTACCAGCAGTGAACCGTCAGGATTACGGAAAGGGCCCTATGGCTACACCTTC. It is translated as CTSSEPSGLRKGPYGYTF.

The rearrangement links TRBV6-5 to TRBJ1-1; a weak D match, TRBD1 (5 bases). Trimming pared 0 bases from V and 1 base from J, leaving 9 bases between. Per the germline V gene, CDR1 is MNHEY and CDR2 is SVGAGI. This CDR3 spans 15 amino acids. The CDR3 spells CASSYSPQGNTEAFF. In DNA form, the CDR3 reads TGTGCCAGCAGTTACTCCCCTCAGGGGAACACTGAAGCTTTCTTT.

About this clonotype itself: Just one base apart from a much larger clone, this may be a read error. The chain carries TRBV7-8 and TRBJ1-4, with D hard to call. V was trimmed by 6 bases and J by 8 bases, leaving 19 bases between them. Germline V CDR1 and CDR2: SGHVS, FQNEAQ. The CDR3 is 15 amino acids. This CDR3 reads CASRKRDSDGEKLFF. CDR3 nucleotide sequence: TGTGCCAGCAGGAAGCGGGATTCGGACGGGGAAAAACTGTTTTTT.

The chain recombines TRBV7-2 with TRBJ2-3; D call uncertain. Germline CDR1 reads SGHTA; CDR2 reads FQGNSA. This CDR3 comprises 14 residues. V lost 4 bases and J 1 base, leaving 9 bases between the germline ends. The CDR3 region is CASSSYPGTDTQYF. The CDR3 region has the DNA TGTGCCAGCAGCTCCTACCCAGGCACAGATACGCAGTATTTT.

This clonotype came up many times. This chain uses TRBV6-2 or TRBV6-3 with TRBJ2-1, with D hard to call. V dropped 7 bases and J dropped 7 bases, with 17 bases sitting between them. The CDR3 sequence is 14 residues long. CDR1 and CDR2 (germline): MNHEY, SVGEGT. CDR3 in amino acids: CASTPRQVGNEQFF. Written as DNA, the CDR3 is TGTGCCAGCACCCCCAGACAAGTCGGGAATGAGCAGTTCTTC.

This clonotype occurred a few times. The rearrangement joins TRBV5-1 to TRBJ1-4; D perhaps matches TRBD1 (6 bases). CDR1 and CDR2 from the germline V gene are SGHRS and YFSETQ. The CDR3 sequence is 15 residues long. Between the trimmed V and J ends, which lost 3 bases and 4 bases, there was a span of 13 bases. As DNA, the CDR3 is TGCGCCAGCAGCTCACTGGGACATCTTAATGAAAAACTGTTTTTT. Translated, it gives CASSSLGHLNEKLFF.

This clonotype was recorded many times. This chain links TRBV12-3 or TRBV12-4 with TRBJ2-4; D might be TRBD1 (6 bases). This CDR3 spans 18 amino acids. Trimming cost V 0 bases and J 0 bases, with 15 bases left between them. As DNA, the CDR3 is TGTGCCAGCAGTTTAGCGGGCCCTACACAGGGAGCCAAAAACATTCAGTACTTC. Translating gives CASSLAGPTQGAKNIQYF.

The chain combines TRBV14 with TRBJ1-4; 9 bases are a match to TRBD1. After removal of 4 bases from V and 7 bases from J, the junction contained 1 base not matched to a gene. CDR1 SGHDN and CDR2 FVKESK come from the germline V gene. The CDR3 is made up of 13 amino acids. CDR3 amino acids: CASSRGQGEKLFF. CDR3 DNA: TGTGCCAGCAGCCGGGGACAGGGTGAAAAACTGTTTTTT. The whole variable domain, filled in from reference TRBV14 and TRBJ1-4, reads EAGVTQFPSHSVIEKGQTVTLRCDPISGHDNLYWYRRVMGKEIKFLLHFVKESKQDESGMPNNRFLAERTGGTYSTLKVQPAELEDSGVYFCASSRGQGEKLFFGSGTQLSVL.

This clonotype was recorded many times. This CDR3 reads CASSGARSRTGELFF. The CDR3 DNA reads TGTGCCAGTAGTGGGGCTCGGTCCCGCACCGGGGAGCTGTTTTTT. The chain employs TRBV19 and TRBJ2-2; tentatively, D is TRBD1 (5 bases). Deletions cut 5 bases from V and 4 bases from J, with 14 bases between. This CDR3 is 15 amino acids long. Per germline, CDR1 LNHDA and CDR2 SQIVND (reference sequence).